This T cell receptor beta chain stems from a study of Ad26.COV2.S vaccination and SARS-CoV-2 variants. Study details: Ad26.COV2.S, an intramuscular injection, was given once or twice 56 days apart.

Described treatment: 15 to 20 received Ad26.COV2.S at low or high dose, single or two shots; a few received placebo; per-sample allocation not given. Day 63 following the first vaccine or placebo injection was when the samples were taken. An adult donor aged 18-55 years was enrolled in Boston. The CDR3 extends over 12 amino acids. Germline assignment: CDR1 MDHEN and CDR2 SYDVKM. Trimming took off 6 bases at V and 4 bases at J, with 9 bases between the two ends. The table lists this clone with a few counts. TCRdb's copy holds only in-frame clones and misses some; the assay was immunoSEQ multiplex PCR. The sample includes about 440,000 clones, 90% of them seen just once.

The input for sequencing was peripheral blood, taken in a trial of Ad26.COV2.S vaccine versus placebo. This sequence originates from a person between 18 and 65 years old who received the Ad26.COV2.S COVID-19 vaccine or a placebo. The rearrangement joins TRBV28 to TRBJ1-2; weak D call: TRBD1 (5 bases). This CDR3 is CASSLDSYGYTF. In DNA form, the CDR3 reads TGTGCCAGCAGCCTCGACAGCTATGGCTACACCTTC.